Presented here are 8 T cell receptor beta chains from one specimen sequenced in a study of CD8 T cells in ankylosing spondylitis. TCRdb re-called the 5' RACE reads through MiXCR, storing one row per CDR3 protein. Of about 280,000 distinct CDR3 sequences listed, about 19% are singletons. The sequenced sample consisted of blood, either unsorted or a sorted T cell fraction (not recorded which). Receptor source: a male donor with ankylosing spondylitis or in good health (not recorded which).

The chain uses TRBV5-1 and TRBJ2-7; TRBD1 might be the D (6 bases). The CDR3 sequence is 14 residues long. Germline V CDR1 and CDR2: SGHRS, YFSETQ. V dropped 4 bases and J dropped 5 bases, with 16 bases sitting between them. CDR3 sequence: CASSPLQGSNEQYV. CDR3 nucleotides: TGCGCCAGCAGCCCCCTGCAGGGGAGTAACGAGCAGTACGTC.

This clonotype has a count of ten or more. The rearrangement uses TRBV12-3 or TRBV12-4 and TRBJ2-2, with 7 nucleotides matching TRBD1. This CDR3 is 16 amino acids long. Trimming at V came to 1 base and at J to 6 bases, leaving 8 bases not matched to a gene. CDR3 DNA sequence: TGTGCCAGCAGTTTAGTAATAGGGGGCGCGTCCGGGGAGCTGTTTTTT. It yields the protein CASSLVIGGASGELFF.

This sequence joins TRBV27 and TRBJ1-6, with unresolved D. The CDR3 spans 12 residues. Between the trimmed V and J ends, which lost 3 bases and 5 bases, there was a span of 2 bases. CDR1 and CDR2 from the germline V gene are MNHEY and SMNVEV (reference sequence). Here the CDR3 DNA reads TGTGCCAGCAGTTTCAATAATTCACCCCTCCACTTT. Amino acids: CASSFNNSPLHF.

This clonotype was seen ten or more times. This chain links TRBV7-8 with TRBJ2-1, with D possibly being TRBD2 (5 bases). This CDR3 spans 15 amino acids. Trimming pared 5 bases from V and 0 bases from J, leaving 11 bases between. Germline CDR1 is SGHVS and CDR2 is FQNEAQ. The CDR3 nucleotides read TGTGCCAGCAGCCCCGGGGTTGTCTCCTACAATGAGCAGTTCTTC. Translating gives CASSPGVVSYNEQFF.

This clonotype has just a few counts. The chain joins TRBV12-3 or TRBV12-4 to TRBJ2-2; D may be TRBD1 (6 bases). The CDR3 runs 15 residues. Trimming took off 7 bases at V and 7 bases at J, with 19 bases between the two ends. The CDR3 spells CASTPGAGSLGELFF. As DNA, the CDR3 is TGTGCCAGCACCCCAGGGGCAGGGAGCCTCGGGGAGCTGTTTTTT.

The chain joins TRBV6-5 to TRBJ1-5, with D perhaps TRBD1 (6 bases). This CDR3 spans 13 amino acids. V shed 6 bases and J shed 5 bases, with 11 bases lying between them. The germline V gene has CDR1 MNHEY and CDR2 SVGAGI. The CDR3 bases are TGTGCCAGCAGCTATAACAGGGATCAGCCCCAGCATTTT. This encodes CASSYNRDQPQHF.

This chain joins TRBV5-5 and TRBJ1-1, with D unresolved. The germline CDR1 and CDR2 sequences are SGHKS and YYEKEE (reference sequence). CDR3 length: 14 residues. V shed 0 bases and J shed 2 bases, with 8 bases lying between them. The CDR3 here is CASSLAFQNTEAFF. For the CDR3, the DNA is TGTGCCAGCAGCTTGGCCTTTCAAAACACTGAAGCTTTCTTT.

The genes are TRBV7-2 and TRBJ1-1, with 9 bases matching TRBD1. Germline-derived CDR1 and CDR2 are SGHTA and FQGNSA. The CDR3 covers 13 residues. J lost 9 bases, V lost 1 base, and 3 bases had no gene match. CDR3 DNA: TGTGCCAGCAGCTTAGATGGACAGGGGAAAGCTTTCTTT. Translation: CASSLDGQGKAFF.